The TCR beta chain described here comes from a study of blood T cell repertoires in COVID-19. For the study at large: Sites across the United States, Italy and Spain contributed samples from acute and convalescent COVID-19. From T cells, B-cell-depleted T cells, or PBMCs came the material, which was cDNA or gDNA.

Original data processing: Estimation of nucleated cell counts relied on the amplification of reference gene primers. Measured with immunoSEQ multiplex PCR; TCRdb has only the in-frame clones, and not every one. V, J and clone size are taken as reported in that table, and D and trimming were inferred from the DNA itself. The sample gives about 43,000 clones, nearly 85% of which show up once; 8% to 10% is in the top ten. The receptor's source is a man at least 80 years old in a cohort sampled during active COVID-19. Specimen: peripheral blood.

This CDR3 reads CASSRSPSLIHEQYF. CDR3 coding DNA: TGTGCCAGCAGCCGCTCCCCTAGCTTGATCCACGAGCAGTACTTC. The chain has TRBV7-6 and TRBJ2-7, with TRBD2 as a possible D gene (5 bases). Trimming removed 5 bases from V and 5 bases from J, with 19 bases in between. Per the germline V gene, CDR1 is SGHVS and CDR2 is FNYEAQ. The CDR3 consists of 15 residues.